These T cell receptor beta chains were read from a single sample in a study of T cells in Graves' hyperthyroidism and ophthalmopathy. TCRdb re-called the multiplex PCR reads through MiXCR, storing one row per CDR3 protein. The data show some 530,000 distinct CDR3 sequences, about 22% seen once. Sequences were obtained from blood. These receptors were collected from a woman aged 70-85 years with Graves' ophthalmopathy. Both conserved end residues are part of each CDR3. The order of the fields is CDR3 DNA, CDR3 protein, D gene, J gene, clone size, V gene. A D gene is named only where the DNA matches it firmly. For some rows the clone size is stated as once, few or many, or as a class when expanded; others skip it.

cdr3_nt: TGTGCCAGCAGGGACTGGAAGAGGGGGACAGATACGCAGTATTTT
cdr3_aa: CASRDWKRGTDTQYF
d_call: .
j_call: TRBJ2-3
clone_size: many
v_call: TRBV27

cdr3_nt: TGTGCCAGCAGCCGCTTAGCGGGAGGGATATACAATGAGCAGTTCTTC
cdr3_aa: CASSRLAGGIYNEQFF
d_call: TRBD2
j_call: TRBJ2-1
clone_size: .
v_call: TRBV6-2/TRBV6-3

cdr3_nt: TGTGCCAGCCGACCGGGAGCCCAAGAGACCCAGTACTTC
cdr3_aa: CASRPGAQETQYF
d_call: .
j_call: TRBJ2-5
clone_size: few
v_call: TRBV19

cdr3_nt: TGCGCCAGCAGCCAATTCCCCTCTGGGGCCAACGTCCTGACTTTC
cdr3_aa: CASSQFPSGANVLTF
d_call: .
j_call: TRBJ2-6
clone_size: .
v_call: TRBV4-1

cdr3_nt: TGTGCCAGCAGTCTTCGGAACAAGGCGAGTCAAGAGACCCAGTACTTC
cdr3_aa: CASSLRNKASQETQYF
d_call: .
j_call: TRBJ2-5
clone_size: many
v_call: TRBV2

cdr3_nt: TGCAGTGCTAGAGATCTAGCGGGAGGCCACTACGAGCAGTACTTC
cdr3_aa: CSARDLAGGHYEQYF
d_call: TRBD2
j_call: TRBJ2-7
clone_size: .
v_call: TRBV20-1

cdr3_nt: TGTGCCAGCAGCCCACTAGCGGCCTGGGGGGAGACCCAGTACTTC
cdr3_aa: CASSPLAAWGETQYF
d_call: TRBD2
j_call: TRBJ2-5
clone_size: many
v_call: TRBV11-2

cdr3_nt: TGTGCCAGCAGCATAGCGGGAAGTCTAGAGACCCAGTACTTC
cdr3_aa: CASSIAGSLETQYF
d_call: TRBD2
j_call: TRBJ2-5
clone_size: many
v_call: TRBV7-2

cdr3_nt: TGTGCCAGCAGCCCGCCCCAGGGAGAGGACTATGGCTACACCTTC
cdr3_aa: CASSPPQGEDYGYTF
d_call: .
j_call: TRBJ1-2
clone_size: few
v_call: TRBV7-2

cdr3_nt: TGTGCCAGCAGTGAACAGACAGTTTTAGTGACTGAAGCTTTCTTT
cdr3_aa: CASSEQTVLVTEAFF
d_call: .
j_call: TRBJ1-1
clone_size: .
v_call: TRBV6-1

cdr3_nt: TGCAGCGTTGAGAGTGTGACTAGTTGGAATGAGCAGTTCTTC
cdr3_aa: CSVESVTSWNEQFF
d_call: .
j_call: TRBJ2-1
clone_size: .
v_call: TRBV29-1

cdr3_nt: TGTGCCAGCAGTCCCGGGCAGGTGGGGGGAAACACCATATATTTT
cdr3_aa: CASSPGQVGGNTIYF
d_call: .
j_call: TRBJ1-3
clone_size: .
v_call: TRBV28

cdr3_nt: TGTGCCTGGAGTGCGAGGGGTGAGGAAGCTTTCTTT
cdr3_aa: CAWSARGEEAFF
d_call: .
j_call: TRBJ1-1
clone_size: few
v_call: TRBV30

cdr3_nt: TGTGCCAGCAGTCCCCTGAGGTGGGGTGGTCAGCCCCAGCATTTT
cdr3_aa: CASSPLRWGGQPQHF
d_call: .
j_call: TRBJ1-5
clone_size: many
v_call: TRBV12-3/TRBV12-4

cdr3_nt: TGCAGTGCTAGAGATATGGGACTAGCGGGAAAGACGCAGTATTTT
cdr3_aa: CSARDMGLAGKTQYF
d_call: TRBD2
j_call: TRBJ2-3
clone_size: .
v_call: TRBV20-1

cdr3_nt: TGTGCCAGCAGAGGACTAGCGGGAGTGGGGAACACCGGGGAGCTGTTTTTT
cdr3_aa: CASRGLAGVGNTGELFF
d_call: TRBD2
j_call: TRBJ2-2
clone_size: many
v_call: TRBV28

cdr3_nt: TGTGCCAGCAGTCTCGGGGGTAGCGTCACCTACAATGAGCAGTTCTTC
cdr3_aa: CASSLGGSVTYNEQFF
d_call: .
j_call: TRBJ2-1
clone_size: .
v_call: TRBV7-9

cdr3_nt: TGTGCCAGCAGAACTAGCGGTGCAGGCGAGCAGTACTTC
cdr3_aa: CASRTSGAGEQYF
d_call: TRBD2
j_call: TRBJ2-7
clone_size: .
v_call: TRBV28

cdr3_nt: TGTGCCAGCAGCCGGACTAGCGGAGCTCAAGAGACCCAGTACTTC
cdr3_aa: CASSRTSGAQETQYF
d_call: TRBD2
j_call: TRBJ2-5
clone_size: few
v_call: TRBV13

cdr3_nt: TGTGCCAGCAACAGAGACAGGGACACCGGGGAGCTGTTTTTT
cdr3_aa: CASNRDRDTGELFF
d_call: TRBD1
j_call: TRBJ2-2
clone_size: many
v_call: TRBV6-2/TRBV6-3

cdr3_nt: TGTGCCAGCGATCCGGGACTAGCGGGAGTTACGCAGTATTTT
cdr3_aa: CASDPGLAGVTQYF
d_call: TRBD2
j_call: TRBJ2-3
clone_size: .
v_call: TRBV6-2/TRBV6-3

cdr3_nt: TGTGTCAGCAGTAGAGCGGGACGTGAGCAGTACTTC
cdr3_aa: CVSSRAGREQYF
d_call: TRBD2
j_call: TRBJ2-7
clone_size: .
v_call: TRBV2

cdr3_nt: TGTGCCAGCAGTGAATATAAGGGGGCGGCTAGCGGGCGTCACACAGATACGCAGTATTTT
cdr3_aa: CASSEYKGAASGRHTDTQYF
d_call: .
j_call: TRBJ2-3
clone_size: .
v_call: TRBV25-1

cdr3_nt: TGCGCCAGCAGCTTCAGGGACGGCAAAAACATTCAGTACTTC
cdr3_aa: CASSFRDGKNIQYF
d_call: .
j_call: TRBJ2-4
clone_size: .
v_call: TRBV5-1

cdr3_nt: TGTGCCAGCAAAAGACAGGGGGGTAGTGGCTACACCTTC
cdr3_aa: CASKRQGGSGYTF
d_call: TRBD1
j_call: TRBJ1-2
clone_size: .
v_call: TRBV27

cdr3_nt: TGCGCCAGCAGCTCCCTAGGGGGGGGAGCGAACACTGAAGCTTTCTTT
cdr3_aa: CASSSLGGGANTEAFF
d_call: .
j_call: TRBJ1-1
clone_size: .
v_call: TRBV5-1

cdr3_nt: TGTGCCAGCAGGACACAGGGGGCACACACTGAAGCTTTCTTT
cdr3_aa: CASRTQGAHTEAFF
d_call: TRBD1
j_call: TRBJ1-1
clone_size: .
v_call: TRBV6-2/TRBV6-3

cdr3_nt: TGTGCCAGCAGTGATTTCTCGGGTTCCAGCGGGAGTATGGATGAGCAGTTCTTC
cdr3_aa: CASSDFSGSSGSMDEQFF
d_call: TRBD2
j_call: TRBJ2-1
clone_size: .
v_call: TRBV25-1